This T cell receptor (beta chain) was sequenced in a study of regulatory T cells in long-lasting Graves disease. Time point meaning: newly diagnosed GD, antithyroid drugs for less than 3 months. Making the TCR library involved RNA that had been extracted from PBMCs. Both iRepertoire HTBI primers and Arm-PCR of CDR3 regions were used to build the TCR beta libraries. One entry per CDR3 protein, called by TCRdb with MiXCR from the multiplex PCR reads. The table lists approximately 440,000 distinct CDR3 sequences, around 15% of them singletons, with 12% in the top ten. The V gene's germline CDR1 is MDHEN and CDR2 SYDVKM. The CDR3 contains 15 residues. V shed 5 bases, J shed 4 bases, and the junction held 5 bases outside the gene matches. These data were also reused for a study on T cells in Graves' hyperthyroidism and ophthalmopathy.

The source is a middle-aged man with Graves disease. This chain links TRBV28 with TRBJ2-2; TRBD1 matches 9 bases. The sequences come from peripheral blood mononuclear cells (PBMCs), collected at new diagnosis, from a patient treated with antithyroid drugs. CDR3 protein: CASSPRTGVTGELFF. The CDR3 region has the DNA TGTGCCAGCAGTCCCAGGACAGGGGTCACCGGGGAGCTGTTTTTT. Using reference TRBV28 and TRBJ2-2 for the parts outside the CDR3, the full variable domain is DVKVTQSSRYLVKRTGEKVFLECVQDMDHENMFWYRQDPGLGLRLIYFSYDVKMKEKGDIPEGYSVSREKKERFSLILESASTNQTSMYLCASSPRTGVTGELFFGEGSRLTVL.